The clone carrying this TCR beta chain was observed at least ten times. Its specificity is not known. The study, taken as a whole, reports: Tumor Treg TCRs overlapped most with tumor naive CD4+ cells.

TCRdb analysed the 5' RACE reads with MiXCR anew, one entry per CDR3 protein. The sample has 10,000 to 15,000 distinct CDR3 sequences, 20% to 30% seen once. Trimming left V 3 bases short and J 0 bases short, with 13 bases between. This CDR3 is built from 15 residues. Germline V gene lookup returns CDR1 SGHKS and CDR2 YYEKEE (reference sequence). The sequencing input was naive CD4+ T cells sorted from blood. Subset specified: naive CD4+ T cells, CD4+CD45RA+CD25-. This sequence was found in a female donor with breast cancer. The V call is TRBV5-5, the J call TRBJ2-7; maybe TRBD1 (6 bases). The CDR3 spells CASSSGQPNSYEQYF. In nucleotides, the CDR3 is TGTGCCAGCAGCTCCGGACAGCCCAACTCCTACGAGCAGTACTTC.